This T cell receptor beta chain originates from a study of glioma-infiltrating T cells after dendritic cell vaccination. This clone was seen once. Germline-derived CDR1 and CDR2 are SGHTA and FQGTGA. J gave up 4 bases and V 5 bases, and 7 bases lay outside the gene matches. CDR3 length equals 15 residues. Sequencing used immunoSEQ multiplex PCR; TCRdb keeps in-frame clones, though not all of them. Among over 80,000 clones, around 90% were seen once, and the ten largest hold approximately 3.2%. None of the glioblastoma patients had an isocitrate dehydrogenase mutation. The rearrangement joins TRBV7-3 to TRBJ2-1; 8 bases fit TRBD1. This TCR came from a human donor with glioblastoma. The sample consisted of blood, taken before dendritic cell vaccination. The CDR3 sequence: CASSLDRAGYNEQFF. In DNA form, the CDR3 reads TGTGCCAGCAGCCTGGACAGGGCGGGTTACAATGAGCAGTTCTTC.